This TCR beta chain was identified in a study of a mutant IDH1 vaccine in newly diagnosed glioma. Across the whole study: Onset of vaccination occurred 4-6 weeks following radiotherapy alone, or with temozolomide cycles. Previous care, which was radiotherapy, temozolomide, or both, most often involved both.

The time point is: week 11, during vaccination. The vaccine gave 300 ug of a 20-mer mutant IDH1 peptide subcutaneously per dose. There were new WHO grade 3 or 4 astrocytomas in the donors, and these were IDH1-mutant and ATRX-lost. CDR3 size: 11 residues. With 1 base removed from V and 5 bases from J, the gap between germline ends came to 2 bases. Per the germline V gene, CDR1 is MNHNY and CDR2 is SVGAGI (reference sequence). The protocol was immunoSEQ multiplex PCR, while the TCRdb copy is restricted to in-frame clones and leaves out a portion. The table records some 120,000 clones, roughly 75% of them present only once. With respect to this clone: What it binds is unknown. Other DNA sequences in the sample encode the same CDR3.

The sequence was obtained from a man aged 35 to 55 with glioma. This sequence joins TRBV6-6 and TRBJ2-5; D is uncertain. Material: PBMCs, obtained from a glioma patient whose treatment included an IDH1 peptide vaccine. CDR3 bases: TGTGCCAGCAGTTACTTGGAGACCCAGTACTTC. Translation: CASSYLETQYF.